Listed below are T cell receptor beta chains from one sample, sequenced in a study of blood T cell repertoires in COVID-19. Assay used: immunoSEQ multiplex PCR; TCRdb lists only in-frame clones, some missing. Of fewer than 500,000 clones listed, 81% are singletons. Sequences were obtained from peripheral blood. The receptors were gathered from a human donor with acute or convalescent COVID-19. The donor label of this sample is uncertain. Both conserved end residues are part of each CDR3. A D gene is named only where the DNA matches it firmly. Size tells how often a clone was seen (once, few, many) or the class of an expanded clone, and some rows leave it out.

TRBD1	TRBV30	.	TRBJ1-2	TGTGCCTGGAGGGGTAGATCCGCGGGACAGGGCCTCTTCATCTATGGCTACACCTTC	CAWRGRSAGQGLFIYGYTF
TRBD1	TRBV28	.	TRBJ1-4	TGTGCCAGCAGTTCCGGGGGGACAGGTAACGATGAAAAACTGTTTTTT	CASSSGGTGNDEKLFF
TRBD2	TRBV19	.	TRBJ2-5	TGTGCCAGTAGGACTAGCGGGAGGGCCCGAGAGACCCAGTACTTC	CASRTSGRARETQYF
.	TRBV6-6	.	TRBJ1-5	TGTGCCAGCAGTAGCGGGGTGAGTCAGCCCCAGCATTTT	CASSSGVSQPQHF
TRBD1	TRBV19	.	TRBJ2-7	TGTGCCAGTAGTGTCGGACAGGCGTACTCCTACGAGCAGTACTTC	CASSVGQAYSYEQYF
.	TRBV7-9	.	TRBJ1-1	TGTGCCAGCAGCTTATTGTCAGGGCGGAACACTGAAGCTTTCTTT	CASSLLSGRNTEAFF
.	TRBV19	.	TRBJ1-5	TGTGCCAGTAGTATAGTTATAACTAACAATCAGCCCCAGCATTTT	CASSIVITNNQPQHF
TRBD1	TRBV18	.	TRBJ2-3	TGTGCCAGCTCACCCATCCCGGGACAGGGCGTACTTCGAGTGGCAGATACGCAGTATTTT	CASSPIPGQGVLRVADTQYF
.	TRBV5-6	.	TRBJ1-1	TGTGCCAGCAGCTTGGTTCCCGGGGGCACTGAAGCTTTCTTT	CASSLVPGGTEAFF
.	TRBV19	once	TRBJ1-1	TGTGCCAGTAGTGACGGGGGGACGGGGAACACTGAAGCTTTCTTT	CASSDGGTGNTEAFF
TRBD2	TRBV7-8	.	TRBJ2-1	TGTGCCAGCAGCTTAGGACTAGCGGGGGGGGACAATGAGCAGTTCTTC	CASSLGLAGGDNEQFF
.	TRBV5-1	.	TRBJ1-1	TGCGCCAGCAGCTTGGGGCGGGGATGGAACACTGAAGCTTTCTTT	CASSLGRGWNTEAFF
.	TRBV28	.	TRBJ1-1	TGTGCCAGCAGTTTCGGGGGTGGCACTGAAGCTTTCTTT	CASSFGGGTEAFF
TRBD1	TRBV7-9	once	TRBJ1-3	TGTGCGACTAAGGCAGGGGGAAACTCTGGAAACACCATATATTTT	CATKAGGNSGNTIYF
.	TRBV4-1	.	TRBJ1-5	TGCGCCAGCAGCCCCCTGGGACAAGCCCATCAGCCCCAGCATTTT	CASSPLGQAHQPQHF
.	TRBV18	once	TRBJ1-2	TGTGCCAGCTCACCCGCCGCTCCGGGGGTGGGGGGCTACACCTTC	CASSPAAPGVGGYTF
.	TRBV30	.	TRBJ1-2	TGTGCCTGGAGTCCACTCCCTAACTATGGCTACACCTTC	CAWSPLPNYGYTF
TRBD1	TRBV3-1/TRBV3-2	.	TRBJ1-1	TGTGCCAGCAGCCTGGGACAGGGCTTGAGGGCTTTCTTT	CASSLGQGLRAFF
.	TRBV19	.	TRBJ2-1	TGTGCCAGTAGCCATTACAATGAGCAGTTCTTC	CASSHYNEQFF
.	TRBV2	.	TRBJ1-1	TGTGCCAGCAGAATGAGCAGGGGTTTGGACACTGAAGCTTTCTTT	CASRMSRGLDTEAFF
TRBD1	TRBV27	.	TRBJ2-7	TGTGCCAGCAGGCGATCAGGGGGCAGAGGCGAGCAGTACTTC	CASRRSGGRGEQYF
TRBD1	TRBV6-6	.	TRBJ2-7	TGTGCCAGCAGTAGTGGACAGGGGGTAAGAAAGGGCGAGCAGTACTTC	CASSSGQGVRKGEQYF
TRBD1	TRBV4-2	many	TRBJ1-6	TGTGCCAGCAGCCAAGATGTTGGGACAGGGTACTCACCCCTCCACTTT	CASSQDVGTGYSPLHF
.	TRBV18	.	TRBJ2-7	TGTGCCAGCTCACCGCCATCCCGAGGCGAGCAGTACTTC	CASSPPSRGEQYF
.	TRBV30	.	TRBJ1-5	TGTGCCTGGAGTGTTTCAGGGTATCAGCCCCAGCATTTT	CAWSVSGYQPQHF
.	TRBV7-9	.	TRBJ2-3	TGTGCCAGCAGCTTGAAGGGGCGCGGCGGGGGCACAGATACGCAGTATTTT	CASSLKGRGGGTDTQYF
.	TRBV15	.	TRBJ1-2	TGTGCCACCGAGAAGGACTTAAACTATGGCTACACCTTC	CATEKDLNYGYTF
.	TRBV7-2	.	TRBJ2-5	TGTGCCAGCAGTCTAGGTAGAGGATCAGAGACCCAGTACTTC	CASSLGRGSETQYF
.	TRBV18	.	TRBJ2-5	TGTGCCAGCTCACCGGGAGCACAGGGTTGGGAGACCCAGTACTTC	CASSPGAQGWETQYF
TRBD1	TRBV29-1	.	TRBJ2-3	TGCAGCGTTGCGACAGGGGCCGGGTGGGATACGCAGTATTTT	CSVATGAGWDTQYF
TRBD1	TRBV5-1	few	TRBJ1-1	TGCGCCAGCAGGGACAGGGAAACCTATGAAGCTTTCTTT	CASRDRETYEAFF
.	TRBV5-1	.	TRBJ2-5	TGCGCCAGCAGCTACCAAACAGAACAAGAGACCCAGTACTTC	CASSYQTEQETQYF
TRBD1	TRBV10-3	.	TRBJ2-7	TGTGCCATCAGTGAGTCCGGGACAGGGGTGAGGGAGCAGTACTTC	CAISESGTGVREQYF
TRBD1	TRBV3-1/TRBV3-2	.	TRBJ1-2	TGTGCCAGCAGCCAAGATTTGACAGGGAACTATGGCTACACCTTC	CASSQDLTGNYGYTF
TRBD1	TRBV7-9	.	TRBJ1-1	TGTGCCAGCAGCCCGACGCTGACAGGGATGAACACTGAAGCTTTCTTT	CASSPTLTGMNTEAFF
TRBD2	TRBV4-1	.	TRBJ2-3	TGCGCCAGCAGCCGCCTAGCGGGGGGTTTAGATACGCAGTATTTT	CASSRLAGGLDTQYF
.	TRBV18	.	TRBJ2-2	TGTGCCAGCTCACGCGACAGTGGGAACACCGGGGAGCTGTTTTTT	CASSRDSGNTGELFF
.	TRBV5-1	once	TRBJ2-2	TGCGCCAGCAGCGAACAGAACACCGGGGAGCTGTTTTTT	CASSEQNTGELFF
.	TRBV7-2	.	TRBJ2-4	TGTGCCAGCAGCTTAGTTGTCGACATTCAGTACTTC	CASSLVVDIQYF
.	TRBV6-5	.	TRBJ2-1	TGTGCCAGCAGGAAAGAGAGCTCCTACAATGAGCAGTTCTTC	CASRKESSYNEQFF
TRBD1	TRBV4-1	.	TRBJ2-2	TGCGCCAGCAGTGATCCCTACAGGGGGCGCGGGACCGGGGAGCTGTTTTTT	CASSDPYRGRGTGELFF
TRBD2	TRBV19	few	TRBJ2-1	TGTGCCAGTAGTCCCCGAGGACTAGCGGGAGAAAATGAGCAGTTCTTC	CASSPRGLAGENEQFF
TRBD1	TRBV3-1/TRBV3-2	.	TRBJ2-1	TGTGCCAGCAGCCGGTCTACAGGGGTTGAGCAGTTCTTC	CASSRSTGVEQFF
.	TRBV12-3/TRBV12-4	.	TRBJ1-1	TGTGCCAGCAGGGCACAGGGGAACACTGAAGCTTTCTTT	CASRAQGNTEAFF
TRBD1	TRBV2	.	TRBJ2-7	TGTGCCCTACAAAGGACAGGGGTCGAGCAGTACTTC	CALQRTGVEQYF
TRBD1	TRBV18	.	TRBJ1-6	TGTGCCAGCTCATCGGACAGGGGGCGGTCACCCCTCCACTTT	CASSSDRGRSPLHF
.	TRBV30	.	TRBJ1-3	TGTGCCTGGAGTGGAAGAGATTCCGACAGCTACTCTGGAAACACCATATATTTT	CAWSGRDSDSYSGNTIYF
TRBD1	TRBV24-1	.	TRBJ1-2	TGTGCCACCAGTGAACCGACAGGGGAATATGGCTACACCTTC	CATSEPTGEYGYTF
TRBD1	TRBV11-2	.	TRBJ1-2	TGTGCCAGCAGCGTGGGACAGCTAGCTAACTATGGCTACACCTTC	CASSVGQLANYGYTF
TRBD1	TRBV20-1	.	TRBJ1-1	TGCAGTGCTCAGGGGGACACTGAAGCTTTCTTT	CSAQGDTEAFF
.	TRBV27	.	TRBJ2-1	TGTGCCAGCAGTTCCACGACTCAGAATGAGCAGTTCTTC	CASSSTTQNEQFF
TRBD2	TRBV24-1	once	TRBJ2-1	TGTGCCACCAGTACAATTTTTAGCGGGGGGGACAATGAGCAGTTCTTC	CATSTIFSGGDNEQFF
TRBD1	TRBV5-4	.	TRBJ1-2	TGTGCCAGCAGCTTGGGGGGGACAGAAATTAACTATGGCTACACCTTC	CASSLGGTEINYGYTF
.	TRBV20-1	.	TRBJ2-3	TGCAGCTACTACACAGATACGCAGTATTTT	CSYYTDTQYF